This paragraph reports one TCR beta chain. Its antigen is as yet unknown. CDR1 SQVTM and CDR2 ANQGSEA come from the germline V gene. The J segment lost 8 bases and the V segment lost 4 bases, leaving 9 bases of the junction unmatched. The CDR3 length is 14 residues. This entry is derived from a study of shared clonotypes between healthy human individuals. Overall study findings and caveats: The study sampled only blood, and tissue repertoires likely differ.

Nashville, Tennessee was home to all donors, who were Caucasian adults. Several immunoSEQ 96-well plates shared each subset's DNA, each plate a replicate. Source study methods: Junction-only sequences without quality scores were provided by ImmunoSEQ, so filtering was different. Sequenced by immunoSEQ multiplex PCR; TCRdb stores in-frame clones only, minus some. V and J calls and clone size are given by that table; D and trimming were obtained from the DNA. The sample lists about 1.5 million clones, approximately 96% occurring once. Sequenced material: naive CD4+ T cells sorted from blood. As to subset: CD45RA+ positively selected. The clonotype comes from a man aged 25-45 years in good health. The V gene is TRBV29-1, the J gene TRBJ2-1, with TRBD2 identical over 9 bases. This chain's CDR3 is CSVVPLAGTYEQFF. The CDR3 DNA is TGCAGCGTTGTTCCGCTAGCGGGAACCTATGAGCAGTTCTTC.